This T cell receptor beta chain was sequenced in a study of T cell responses to AZD1222 COVID-19 vaccine. The CDR3 covers 15 residues. V was clipped by 7 bases and J by 5 bases; unmatched bases: 4. Germline assignment: CDR1 SQVTM and CDR2 ANQGSEA. Clones were read by immunoSEQ multiplex PCR, and TCRdb kept only the in-frame ones, dropping some. The repertoire has about 150,000 clones, 70% to 90% of them found once; the top ten carry just over 5%. This chain uses TRBV29-1 with TRBJ2-2, with 16 bases lining up with TRBD2. Sequenced material: peripheral blood, taken on day 0 of AZD1222 vaccination. The TCR sequence derives from an adult in good health. CDR3 nucleotide sequence: TGCAGCGCGAGGGGACTAGCGGGAGGGACCGGGGAGCTGTTTTTT. Encoded protein: CSARGLAGGTGELFF.